The 19 T cell receptor beta chains presented below share a single source sample, sequenced in a study of blood T cell repertoires in COVID-19. TCRdb's table, derived via immunoSEQ multiplex PCR, lists solely in-frame clones and lacks some. Among some 280,000 clones, 86% were seen once, and the ten largest hold around 3%. Sequencing input: peripheral blood. The receptors come from a woman in her twenties or thirties with active or convalescent COVID-19.

The J gene is TRBJ1-6, the V gene TRBV3-1 (or the pseudogene TRBV3-2); weak D call: TRBD1 (6 bases). The germline gives CDR1 LGHDT, CDR2 YNNKEL (reference sequence). This CDR3 is built from 14 residues. V was pared by 5 bases and J by 6 bases, with 11 bases between. The CDR3 spells CASSLSQGNSPLHF. DNA for the CDR3: TGTGCCAGCAGCTTATCACAGGGTAATTCACCCCTCCACTTT.

The chain is built from TRBV2 and TRBJ2-5, with TRBD1 matching over 8 bases. CDR1 is SNHLY and CDR2 is FYNNEI in the germline V gene. The junction had 13 bases not matched to a gene; V was cut back by 8 bases and J by 5 bases. The CDR3 is 15 residues long. The CDR3 reads CASRMTGVSGETQYF. Written as DNA, the CDR3 is TGTGCCAGCCGGATGACAGGGGTCTCAGGGGAGACCCAGTACTTC. Using reference TRBV2 and TRBJ2-5 for the parts outside the CDR3, the full variable domain is EPEVTQTPSHQVTQMGQEVILRCVPISNHLYFYWYRQILGQKVEFLVSFYNNEISEKSEIFDDQFSVERPDGSNFTLKIRSTKLEDSAMYFCASRMTGVSGETQYFGPGTRLLVL.

J is TRBJ2-5 and V is TRBV10-3, with 13 bases fitting TRBD2. Germline trimming cut 6 bases from V and 5 bases from J; bases unmatched to any gene: 3. Germline CDR1 reads ENHRY; CDR2 reads SYGVKD. The CDR3 consists of 14 residues. The CDR3 spells CAIREGLAGETQYF. CDR3 nucleotides: TGTGCCATCAGAGAGGGACTAGCGGGGGAGACCCAGTACTTC.

In regard to this clone: Other DNA sequences in the same sample also yield this CDR3. The gene calls are TRBV30 and TRBJ2-5; D perhaps matches TRBD1 (7 bases). V lost 1 base and J 7 bases, leaving 13 bases between the germline ends. Germline lookup yields CDR1 GTSNPN and CDR2 SVGIG (reference sequence). The CDR3 is 13 amino acids. The CDR3, as DNA: TGTGCCTGGAGTGACAGGGGACTTGGGACCCAGTACTTC. Its protein product is CAWSDRGLGTQYF.

This chain links TRBV28 with TRBJ1-5; TRBD1 might be the D (6 bases). The CDR3 runs to 14 residues. Trimming shortened V by 7 bases and J by 3 bases, and 13 bases separated the two germline ends. From germline, CDR1 is MDHEN and CDR2 SYDVKM. CDR3 DNA sequence: TGTGCCAGCAAGGGAGGGGGTACCAATCAGCCCCAGCATTTT. Translating it yields CASKGGGTNQPQHF.

The chain has TRBV28 and TRBJ2-5; a possible D gene is TRBD2 (5 bases). The ends were cut back, 5 bases at V and 7 bases at J, with 20 bases in the middle. The CDR3 totals 15 residues. Germline-derived CDR1 and CDR2 are MDHEN and SYDVKM. Here the CDR3 reads CASSLPGLHLGTQYF. Written as DNA, the CDR3 is TGTGCCAGCAGTCTCCCCGGACTCCACTTGGGGACCCAGTACTTC.

The chain employs TRBV4-1 and TRBJ2-7, with D unresolved. The germline gives CDR1 MGHRA, CDR2 YSYEKL. V was trimmed by 4 bases and J by 3 bases, leaving 10 bases between them. The CDR3 length is 13 residues. Here the CDR3 DNA reads TGCGCCAGCAGCCGAGGCACCGACTACGAGCAGTACTTC. This encodes CASSRGTDYEQYF.

The genes are TRBV19 and TRBJ1-6; 8 nucleotides align to TRBD1. After removal of 9 bases from V and 5 bases from J, the junction contained 6 bases not matched to a gene. This CDR3 has 14 residues. Germline lookup yields CDR1 LNHDA and CDR2 SQIVND (reference sequence). CDR3 DNA: TGTGCCAGCCGGACAGGGTGGAATAATTCACCCCTCCACTTT. Translated, it gives CASRTGWNNSPLHF.

V is TRBV30 and J is TRBJ1-1; 8 bases are a match to TRBD1. Germline V gene lookup returns CDR1 GTSNPN and CDR2 SVGIG (reference sequence). There are 11 residues in the CDR3. Unmatched junction bases numbered 3, after V lost 4 bases and J lost 8 bases. The chain's CDR3 is CAWNPGGEAFF. The DNA for the CDR3 is TGTGCCTGGAACCCAGGGGGCGAAGCTTTCTTT.

The chain links TRBV5-4 to TRBJ1-5, with 7 bases that match TRBD1. V was clipped by 0 bases and J by 7 bases; unmatched bases: 7. CDR1 SGHNT and CDR2 YYREEE come from the germline V gene (reference sequence). The CDR3 sequence is 15 residues long. The CDR3 nucleotides are TGTGCCAGCAGCTTGGTGACAGGGCCACAGCAGCCCCAGCATTTT. Its translation: CASSLVTGPQQPQHF.

On this clone itself: Other DNA sequences in this sample translate to the same CDR3. This chain links TRBV18 with TRBJ1-4, with 8 bases fitting TRBD1. CDR1 is KGHSH, CDR2 LQKENI, per germline. The CDR3 has 15 residues. Germline trimming cut 4 bases from V and 5 bases from J; bases unmatched to any gene: 6. This CDR3 reads CASSLGQGRNEKLFF. DNA of the CDR3: TGTGCCAGCTCACTTGGACAGGGAAGGAATGAAAAACTGTTTTTT.

V usage is TRBV5-6 and J usage is TRBJ2-1, with a possible D match to TRBD2 (5 bases). Trimming removed 4 bases at V and 8 bases at J, with 10 bases between. The germline V gene has CDR1 SGHDT and CDR2 YYEEEE. This CDR3 is built from 12 residues. CDR3 DNA sequence: TGTGCCAGCAGCCTCCTAGCACATGAGCAGTTCTTC. This sequence encodes CASSLLAHEQFF.

The chain links TRBV24-1 to TRBJ2-7; no definite D call. Trimming stripped 3 bases from V and 2 bases from J, with 7 bases between. Germline CDR1 KGHDR, CDR2 SFDVKD. The CDR3 consists of 13 residues. CDR3 sequence reads: CATSDTVTYEQYF. The CDR3 DNA reads TGTGCCACCAGTGATACGGTTACCTACGAGCAGTACTTC.

The chain is built from TRBV6-5 and TRBJ1-1, with 8 bases matching TRBD1. This CDR3 spans 14 amino acids. Germline CDR1 MNHEY, CDR2 SVGAGI. The ends lost 7 bases at V and 4 bases at J; junction bases unmatched: 8. CDR3 amino acids: CASKQTGEVTEAFF. CDR3 nucleotide sequence: TGTGCCAGCAAACAGACAGGGGAGGTCACTGAAGCTTTCTTT.

This clone was seen once. This CDR3 reads CASSLQGNQPQHF. DNA of the CDR3: TGTGCCAGCAGTCTACAGGGAAATCAGCCCCAGCATTTT. J is TRBJ1-5 and V is TRBV6-6, with a tentative D call TRBD1 (6 bases). The CDR3 loop spans 13 amino acids. V dropped 5 bases and J dropped 4 bases, with 9 bases sitting between them. In germline, CDR1 is MNHNY, CDR2 SVGAGI (reference sequence).

The chain combines TRBV10-3 with TRBJ2-3; 10 positions match TRBD1. The CDR3 covers 12 residues. Germline trimming cut 8 bases from V and 4 bases from J; bases unmatched to any gene: 0. Germline CDR1 ENHRY, CDR2 SYGVKD. In DNA, the CDR3 is TGTGCCATCGGACAGGGGGCAGATACGCAGTATTTT. This translates into CAIGQGADTQYF.

The chain carries TRBV9 and TRBJ2-5; 8 bases align to TRBD1. This CDR3 has 14 residues. Losses at the gene ends were 4 bases for V and 1 base for J; bases not matched to a gene: 3. The germline V gene encodes CDR1 SGDLS and CDR2 YYNGEE. This chain's CDR3 is CASSLGQGQETQYF. For the CDR3, the DNA is TGTGCCAGCAGCCTTGGACAGGGCCAAGAGACCCAGTACTTC. The entire variable domain, with the rest obtained from reference TRBV9 and TRBJ2-5, is as follows: DSGVTQTPKHLITATGQRVTLRCSPRSGDLSVYWYQQSLDQGLQFLIQYYNGEERAKGNILERFSAQQFPDLHSELNLSSLELGDSALYFCASSLGQGQETQYFGPGTRLLVL.

A note on this clone: The sample has other DNA sequences that encode this CDR3 too. V usage is TRBV2 and J usage is TRBJ2-7, with D unclear. Trimming stripped 6 bases from V and 1 base from J, with 4 bases between. Germline loops: CDR1 SNHLY, CDR2 FYNNEI. The CDR3 loop spans 11 amino acids. CDR3 bases: TGTGCCAGCAGACGGTCCTACGAGCAGTACTTC. It yields the protein CASRRSYEQYF.

This sequence joins TRBV3-1 (or the pseudogene TRBV3-2) and TRBJ2-5, with 8 nucleotides matching TRBD2. The CDR3 is 14 residues long. CDR1 and CDR2 from the germline V gene are LGHDT and YNNKEL (reference sequence). V shed 4 bases, J shed 5 bases, and the junction held 6 bases outside the gene matches. The CDR3 nucleotides read TGTGCCAGCAGCCGAATGGGCGGGGGGGAGACCCAGTACTTC. It yields the protein CASSRMGGGETQYF.